Listed below are T cell receptor beta chains from one sample, sequenced in a study of cytomegalovirus exposure and HLA in healthy donors. Some clones are missing from TCRdb's copy, which holds only in-frame ones; the method was immunoSEQ multiplex PCR. The sample lists a few hundred thousand clones, roughly 80% occurring once. Sequencing was performed on PBMCs. All receptors come from a man aged 25-40 years in good health and CMV-seronegative. Both conserved end residues are part of each CDR3. The order of the fields is CDR3 protein, CDR3 DNA, clone size, D gene, J gene, V gene. A D gene is named only where the DNA matches it firmly. Where a row states a size, it is once, few, many or the class of an expanded clone; other rows omit it.

CASSEGDRDGYTF TGTGCCAGCAGTGAAGGGGACAGGGATGGCTACACCTTC NA TRBD1 TRBJ1-2 TRBV6-1
CASSPPGITGELFF TGTGCCAGCAGTCCCCCAGGGATCACCGGGGAGCTGTTTTTT NA NA TRBJ2-2 TRBV28
CASSVRASGGDNEQFF TGTGCCAGCAGCGTTCGTGCTAGCGGGGGGGACAATGAGCAGTTCTTC NA TRBD2 TRBJ2-1 TRBV9
CASSLQGRPEAFF TGTGCCAGCAGCTTGCAGGGAAGGCCTGAAGCTTTCTTT few NA TRBJ1-1 TRBV5-4
CASSQGNGVTNEKLFF TGCGCCAGCAGCCAAGGGAACGGGGTTACTAATGAAAAACTGTTTTTT few NA TRBJ1-4 TRBV4-3
CASSLGPAVSSYEQYF TGTGCCAGCAGCTTGGGGCCAGCGGTGAGCTCCTACGAGCAGTACTTC NA NA TRBJ2-7 TRBV5-6
CATSREPAGGYNEQFF TGTGCCACCAGCAGAGAGCCAGCGGGGGGGTACAATGAGCAGTTCTTC NA TRBD2 TRBJ2-1 TRBV15
CASSVSGQGMGNTIYF TGTGCCAGCAGCGTATCTGGCCAGGGGATGGGAAACACCATATATTTT NA NA TRBJ1-3 TRBV9
CASSIHDRSGNTIYF TGTGCCAGCAGCATCCACGACAGGTCTGGAAACACCATATATTTT NA NA TRBJ1-3 TRBV9
CASSRTGGYNEQFF TGTGCCAGCAGCCGGACAGGGGGCTACAATGAGCAGTTCTTC NA TRBD1 TRBJ2-1 TRBV5-4
CASSVLGQLYSQYF TGTGCCAGTAGTGTCTTGGGACAGCTATACTCGCAGTACTTC few TRBD1 TRBJ2-7 TRBV19
CASTGDRDEQYF TGTGCCAGCACCGGAGACAGGGACGAGCAGTACTTC NA TRBD1 TRBJ2-7 TRBV2
CASSQRQGLNTEAFF TGTGCCAGCAGCCAACGACAGGGGTTGAACACTGAAGCTTTCTTT NA TRBD1 TRBJ1-1 TRBV14
CASSEASGAIYEQYF TGTGCCAGCAGTGAAGCTAGCGGGGCGATCTACGAGCAGTACTTC few TRBD2 TRBJ2-7 TRBV25-1
CAIKPGQESYEQYF TGTGCCATCAAACCGGGACAGGAGTCCTACGAGCAGTACTTC NA TRBD1 TRBJ2-7 TRBV10-3